This T cell receptor beta chain derives from a study of preoperative IRX-2 immunotherapy in early breast cancer (dated by TCRdb to between 2019 and 2020). The sample's treatment or condition label, decoded: preoperative locoregional IRX-2 cytokine immunotherapy. The samples were obtained from a phase Ib study that tested preoperative, locoregional IRX-2 cytokine immunotherapy designed to prime immune responses. The donors were early-stage breast cancer patients who were given IRX-2 prior to surgery. The germline V gene provides CDR1 SGHVS and CDR2 FNYEAQ. The CDR3 numbers 14 residues from cysteine through phenylalanine. Solely the CDR3 DNA is kept, with 42 bases framed from the first base. The protocol used for the library was the immunoSEQ multiplex PCR assay. TCRdb obtained this table from immuneACCESS and retained in-frame rearrangements with V and J assigned. These tables miss some clones; where compared with another copy, unresolved V genes account for less than half of the shortfall, and the remainder is unexplained. The sample contains some 99,000 clones, 86% of them found a single time. The ten largest make up roughly 2% of the sample.

Turning to this clone: Its antigen target is currently unknown. Its ends do not fully match the called genes, so a read error is possible.

The starting material was tumor tissue, obtained after IRX-2 immunotherapy. The source of this sequence is a human donor with breast cancer. The rearranged chain carries TRBV7-6 and TRBJ2-1; the D gene assignment is ambiguous. The DNA sequence is TGTGCCAGCAGCTCCTACGACTCCAACAATGAGCAGTTCTTC. Its protein is CASSSYDSNNEQFF. Joined to the reference TRBV7-6 and TRBJ2-1 proteins, this CDR3 gives the full variable domain: GAGVSQSPRYKVTKRGQDVALRCDPISGHVSLYWYRQALGQGPEFLTYFNYEAQQDKSGLPNDRFSAERPEGSISTLTIQRTEQRDSAMYRCASSSYDSNNEQFFGPGTRLTVL.